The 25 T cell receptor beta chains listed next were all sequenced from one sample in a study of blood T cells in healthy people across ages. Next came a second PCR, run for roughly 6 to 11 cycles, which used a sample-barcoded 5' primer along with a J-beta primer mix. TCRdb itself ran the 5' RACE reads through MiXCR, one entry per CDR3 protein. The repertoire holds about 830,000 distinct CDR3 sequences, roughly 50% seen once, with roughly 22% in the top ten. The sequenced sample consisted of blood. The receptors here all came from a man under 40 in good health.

The CDR3 sequence: CSAGLGGQGSDYGYTF. The CDR3 DNA reads TGCAGTGCCGGGCTCGGCGGACAGGGTTCCGACTATGGCTACACCTTC. The J gene is TRBJ1-2, the V gene TRBV20-1; 8 bases fit TRBD1. The junction had 15 bases not matched to a gene; V was cut back by 6 bases and J by 3 bases. The CDR3 is made up of 16 amino acids. Germline V gives CDR1 DFQATT, CDR2 SNEGSKA (reference sequence).

CDR3 in amino acids: CASSQAGETYEQYF. DNA of the CDR3: TGCGCCAGCAGCCAGGCAGGGGAGACCTACGAGCAGTACTTC. V is TRBV4-3 and J is TRBJ2-7; D possibly corresponds to TRBD1 (6 bases). The CDR3 has 14 amino acids. Germline values: CDR1 LGHNA, CDR2 YSLEER. V dropped 3 bases and J dropped 2 bases, with 11 bases sitting between them.

The CDR3 here is CSARGWGVHNEQFF. The CDR3 region has the DNA TGCAGCGCCAGGGGTTGGGGGGTTCACAATGAGCAGTTCTTC. V is TRBV29-1 and J is TRBJ2-1; D possibly matches TRBD1 or TRBD2 (6 bases each). Germline CDR1 reads SQVTM; CDR2 reads ANQGSEA. Trimming stripped 7 bases from V and 5 bases from J, with 18 bases between. The CDR3 contains 14 residues.

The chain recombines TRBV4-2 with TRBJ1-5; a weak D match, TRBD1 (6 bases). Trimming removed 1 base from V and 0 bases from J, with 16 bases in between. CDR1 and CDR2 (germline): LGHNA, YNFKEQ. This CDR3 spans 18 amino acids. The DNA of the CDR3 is TGTGCCAGCAGCCAAGGTTTGGGGGCGGGGAATAGCAATCAGCCCCAGCATTTT. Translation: CASSQGLGAGNSNQPQHF.

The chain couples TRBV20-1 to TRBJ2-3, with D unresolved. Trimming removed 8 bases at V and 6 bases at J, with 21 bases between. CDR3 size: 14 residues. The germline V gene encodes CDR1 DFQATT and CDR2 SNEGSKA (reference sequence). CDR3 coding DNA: TGCAGTTCTAAGGTCCTTTACGGCGCGGATACGCAGTATTTT. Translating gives CSSKVLYGADTQYF.

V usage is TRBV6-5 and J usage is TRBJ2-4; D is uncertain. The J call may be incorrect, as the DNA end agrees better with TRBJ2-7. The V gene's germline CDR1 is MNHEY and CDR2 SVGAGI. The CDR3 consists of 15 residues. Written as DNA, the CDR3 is TGTGCCAGCAGTTACTCTTTTAGGACGGGCCACGAGCAGTACTTC. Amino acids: CASSYSFRTGHEQYF.

The CDR3 DNA reads TGTGCCAGCAGCGTACACGAGAACACTGAAGCTTTCTTT. It specifies CASSVHENTEAFF. The chain uses TRBV9 and TRBJ1-1; D is uncertain. Germline lookup yields CDR1 SGDLS and CDR2 YYNGEE. The V and J ends lost 1 base and 1 base respectively, with 5 bases between them. The CDR3 totals 13 residues.

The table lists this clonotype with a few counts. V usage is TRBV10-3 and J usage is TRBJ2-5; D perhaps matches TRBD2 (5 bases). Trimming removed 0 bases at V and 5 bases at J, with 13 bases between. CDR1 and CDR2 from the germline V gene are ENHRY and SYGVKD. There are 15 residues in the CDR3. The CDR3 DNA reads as TGTGCCATCAGTGAGTCGTCAGAGGGTTTGGAGACCCAGTACTTC. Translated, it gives CAISESSEGLETQYF.

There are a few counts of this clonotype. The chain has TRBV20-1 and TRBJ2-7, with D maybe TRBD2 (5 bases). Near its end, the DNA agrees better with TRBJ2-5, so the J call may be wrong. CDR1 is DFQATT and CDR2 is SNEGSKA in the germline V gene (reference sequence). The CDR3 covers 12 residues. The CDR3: CSAQLGRETQYF. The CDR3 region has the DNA TGCAGTGCTCAACTAGGTCGGGAGACCCAGTACTTC.

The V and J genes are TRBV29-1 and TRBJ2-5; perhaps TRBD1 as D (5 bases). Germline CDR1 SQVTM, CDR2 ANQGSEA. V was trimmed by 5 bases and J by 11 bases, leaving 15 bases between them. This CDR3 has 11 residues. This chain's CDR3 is CSVKSGAYQYF. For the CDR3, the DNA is TGCAGCGTTAAGAGTGGGGCGTATCAGTACTTC.

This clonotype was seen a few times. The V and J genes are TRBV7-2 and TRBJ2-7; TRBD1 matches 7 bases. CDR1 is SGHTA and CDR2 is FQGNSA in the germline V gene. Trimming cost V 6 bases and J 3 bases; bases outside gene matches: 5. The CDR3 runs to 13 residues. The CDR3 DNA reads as TGTGCCAGCAGTAGAGGACAGGTCTACGAGCAGTACTTC. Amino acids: CASSRGQVYEQYF.

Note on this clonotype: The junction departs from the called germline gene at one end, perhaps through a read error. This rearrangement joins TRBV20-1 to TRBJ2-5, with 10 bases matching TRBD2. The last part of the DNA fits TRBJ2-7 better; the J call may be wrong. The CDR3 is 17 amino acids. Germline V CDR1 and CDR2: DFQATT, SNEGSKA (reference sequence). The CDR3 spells CSARDPSEREGTYEQYF. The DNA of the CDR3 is TGCAGCGCTAGAGATCCATCTGAGCGGGAGGGCACCTACGAGCAGTACTTC.

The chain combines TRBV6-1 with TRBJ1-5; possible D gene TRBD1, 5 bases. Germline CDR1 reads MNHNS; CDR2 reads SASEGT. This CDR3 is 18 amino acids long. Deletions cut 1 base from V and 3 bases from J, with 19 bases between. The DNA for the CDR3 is TGTGCCAGCAGTGAAGGGCGCGGAACGGGACCCAACAATCAGCCCCAGCATTTT. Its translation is CASSEGRGTGPNNQPQHF.

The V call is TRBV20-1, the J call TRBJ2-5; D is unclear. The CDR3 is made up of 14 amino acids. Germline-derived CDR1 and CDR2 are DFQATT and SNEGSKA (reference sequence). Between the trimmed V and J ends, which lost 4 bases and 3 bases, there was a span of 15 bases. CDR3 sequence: CSAIPGLSEETQYF. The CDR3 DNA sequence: TGCAGTGCTATTCCGGGTTTAAGCGAAGAGACCCAGTACTTC.

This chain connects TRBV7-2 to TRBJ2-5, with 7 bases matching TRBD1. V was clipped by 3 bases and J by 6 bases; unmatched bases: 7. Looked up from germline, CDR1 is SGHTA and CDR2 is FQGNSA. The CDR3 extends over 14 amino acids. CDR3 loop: CASSFRQGAQTQYF. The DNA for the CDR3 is TGTGCCAGCAGCTTCCGACAGGGAGCGCAGACCCAGTACTTC.

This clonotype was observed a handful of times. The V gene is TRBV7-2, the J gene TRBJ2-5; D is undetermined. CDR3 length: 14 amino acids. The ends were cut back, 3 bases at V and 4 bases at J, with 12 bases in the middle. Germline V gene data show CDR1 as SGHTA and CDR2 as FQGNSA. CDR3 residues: CASSLGHSPETQYF. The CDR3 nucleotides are TGTGCCAGCAGCTTGGGCCATTCACCAGAGACCCAGTACTTC.

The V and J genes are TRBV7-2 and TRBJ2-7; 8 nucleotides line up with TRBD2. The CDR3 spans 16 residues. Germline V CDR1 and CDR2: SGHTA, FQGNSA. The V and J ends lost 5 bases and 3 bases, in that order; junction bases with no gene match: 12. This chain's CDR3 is CASSPPGGAHGYEQYF. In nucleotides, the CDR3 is TGTGCCAGCAGCCCACCCGGGGGGGCCCACGGCTACGAGCAGTACTTC.

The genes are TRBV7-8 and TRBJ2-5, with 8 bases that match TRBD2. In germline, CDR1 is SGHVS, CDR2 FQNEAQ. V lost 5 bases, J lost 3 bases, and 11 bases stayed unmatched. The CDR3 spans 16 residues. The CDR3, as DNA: TGTGCCAGCAGCGTGAACCCGGGGGGGGCAAAAGAGACCCAGTACTTC. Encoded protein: CASSVNPGGAKETQYF.

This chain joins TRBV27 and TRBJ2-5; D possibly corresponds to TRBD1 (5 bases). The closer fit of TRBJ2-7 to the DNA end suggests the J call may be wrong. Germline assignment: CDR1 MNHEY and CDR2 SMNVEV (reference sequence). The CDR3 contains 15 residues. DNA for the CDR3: TGTGCCAGCAGTTTATTCGCCCAGGGCGGAGACGAGCAGTACTTC. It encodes CASSLFAQGGDEQYF.

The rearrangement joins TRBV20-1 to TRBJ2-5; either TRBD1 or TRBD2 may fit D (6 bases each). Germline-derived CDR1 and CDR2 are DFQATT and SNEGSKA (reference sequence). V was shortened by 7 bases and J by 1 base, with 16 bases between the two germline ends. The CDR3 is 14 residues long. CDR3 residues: CSVYPGGVQETQYF. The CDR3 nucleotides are TGCAGTGTATACCCCGGGGGCGTCCAAGAGACCCAGTACTTC.

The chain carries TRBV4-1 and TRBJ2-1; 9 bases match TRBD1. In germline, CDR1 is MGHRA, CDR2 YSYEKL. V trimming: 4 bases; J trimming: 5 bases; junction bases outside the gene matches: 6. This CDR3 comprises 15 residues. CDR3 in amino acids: CASSLGTGRDNEQFF. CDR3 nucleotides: TGCGCCAGCAGCCTTGGGACAGGGCGTGACAATGAGCAGTTCTTC.

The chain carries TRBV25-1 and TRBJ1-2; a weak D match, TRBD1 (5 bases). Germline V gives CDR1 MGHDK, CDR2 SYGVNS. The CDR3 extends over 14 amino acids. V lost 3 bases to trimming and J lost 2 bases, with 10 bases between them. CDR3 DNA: TGTGCCAGCAGTGACTCGACAGAGAACTATGGCTACACCTTC. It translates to CASSDSTENYGYTF.

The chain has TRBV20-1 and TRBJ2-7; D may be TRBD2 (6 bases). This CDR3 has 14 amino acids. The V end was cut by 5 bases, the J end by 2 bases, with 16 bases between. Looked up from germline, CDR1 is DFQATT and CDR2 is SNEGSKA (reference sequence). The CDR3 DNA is TGCAGTGCTTGGGACTCGAAAAGGCCCTACGAGCAGTACTTC. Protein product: CSAWDSKRPYEQYF.

CDR3 nucleotides: TGTGCCAGCAGCCAGTTCGCGGCTTCCCCCGGGACTATCTACGAGCAGTACTTC. This encodes CASSQFAASPGTIYEQYF. The chain uses TRBV4-2 and TRBJ2-7; 7 bases are a match to TRBD2. Germline V gene lookup returns CDR1 LGHNA and CDR2 YNFKEQ. J was trimmed by 3 bases and V by 3 bases; bases with no gene match: 17. The CDR3 is 18 residues long.

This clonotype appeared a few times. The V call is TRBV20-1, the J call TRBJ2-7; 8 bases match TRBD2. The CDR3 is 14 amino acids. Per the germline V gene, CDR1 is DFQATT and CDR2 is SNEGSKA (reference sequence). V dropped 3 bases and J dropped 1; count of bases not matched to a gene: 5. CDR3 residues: CSASPGLVSYEQYF. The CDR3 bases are TGCAGTGCTAGCCCGGGACTAGTATCCTACGAGCAGTACTTC.